This TCR beta chain was captured by sequencing in a study of blood T cell repertoires in COVID-19. On the study more broadly: Acute and convalescent COVID-19 specimens originated in the United States, Italy and Spain. PBMCs, B-cell-depleted T cells, or T cells were the source of the cDNA or gDNA that made up the material.

The germline V gene has CDR1 WSHSY and CDR2 SAAADI. The CDR3 spans 16 residues. Unmatched junction bases numbered 8, after V lost 6 bases and J lost 4 bases. As processed by the authors: Amplifying reference gene primers gave estimates of nucleated cell counts. Libraries were prepared by immunoSEQ multiplex PCR; TCRdb keeps only in-frame clonotypes and omits some of them. The DNA gave D and trimming, while V, J and clone size come from that table. The table includes about 99,000 clones, about 89% detected once. The rearrangement joins TRBV10-2 to TRBJ2-1; 11 bases agree with TRBD2. Sequenced material: peripheral blood. The receptor was derived from a human donor in a cohort sampled during active COVID-19. The CDR3 here is CASRGGTSGDYNEQFF. The CDR3 region has the DNA TGCGCCAGCAGGGGGGGGACTAGCGGAGATTACAATGAGCAGTTCTTC.